Shown below are 14 T cell receptor beta chains from a single sample sequenced in a study of early T cells in non-severe SARS-CoV-2 infection. MiXCR, applied by TCRdb to the 5' RACE reads, yields one record per CDR3 protein. The sample lists over 25,000 distinct CDR3 sequences, under 6% seen once, with roughly 5.7% in the top ten. The sequenced sample was whole blood. These receptors were collected from an adult who was a healthcare worker with PCR-confirmed SARS-CoV-2 infection or an uninfected control (not recorded which).

CDR3 DNA: TGTGCCAGCAGTTCCCAAGTGGGAGAAGGGGGCAACACTGAAGCTTTCTTT. This codes for CASSSQVGEGGNTEAFF. This chain uses TRBV6-6 with TRBJ1-1; 7 bases fit TRBD1. CDR3 length equals 17 residues. Losses at the gene ends were 4 bases for V and 2 bases for J; bases not matched to a gene: 13. Germline V lookup: CDR1 MNHNY, CDR2 SVGAGI (reference sequence).

The table lists this clonotype with a count of one. Possible read error: a much larger clone is one base away. This sequence joins TRBV12-3 or TRBV12-4 and TRBJ1-1; TRBD1 matches at 7 bases. This CDR3 spans 12 amino acids. Written as DNA, the CDR3 is TGTTCCAGCCTCAGGGGGTACACTGAAGCTTTCTTT. Its protein product is CSSLRGYTEAFF.

In this sample, this clonotype turned up many times. The V call is TRBV15, the J call TRBJ2-2; D ambiguous. CDR3 size: 16 residues. V lost 0 bases to trimming and J lost 8 bases, with 16 bases between them. Germline loops: CDR1 LNHNV, CDR2 YYDKDF (reference sequence). Here the CDR3 reads CATSRESPSPTGELFF. The CDR3 DNA reads as TGTGCCACCAGCAGAGAGAGCCCGTCTCCAACAGGGGAGCTGTTTTTT.

This clonotype was picked up many times. The chain links TRBV10-1 to TRBJ2-5; a possible D gene is TRBD2 (6 bases). The CDR3 has 16 amino acids. Between the trimmed V and J ends, which lost 2 bases and 5 bases, there was a span of 18 bases. Per germline, CDR1 WNHNN and CDR2 SYGVQD (reference sequence). Here the CDR3 DNA reads TGCGCCAGCAGTGAGGCTCCGGGACTCACCGCCGAGACCCAGTACTTC. Residues: CASSEAPGLTAETQYF.

This clonotype was detected many times. J is TRBJ2-7 and V is TRBV6-5; TRBD1 might be the D (5 bases). The germline V gene has CDR1 MNHEY and CDR2 SVGAGI. V lost 6 bases, J lost 6 bases, and 12 bases lay in between. The CDR3 totals 12 residues. The CDR3, as DNA: TGTGCCAGCAGAAACACAGGTCTCGAGCAGTACTTC. This codes for CASRNTGLEQYF.

The sample holds many counts of this clonotype. This chain links TRBV18 with TRBJ2-7; D is unresolved. Germline-derived CDR1 and CDR2 are KGHSH and LQKENI. This CDR3 contains 12 residues. V was shortened by 4 bases and J by 0 bases, with 4 bases between the two germline ends. CDR3 region: CASSLSSYEQYF. DNA for the CDR3: TGTGCCAGCTCACTGAGCTCCTACGAGCAGTACTTC.

This clonotype occurred many times. CDR3 region: CASTGSGANVLTF. As DNA, the CDR3 is TGTGCCAGCACTGGCTCTGGGGCCAACGTCCTGACTTTC. The chain recombines TRBV12-3 or TRBV12-4 with TRBJ2-6; no clear D gene. The CDR3 is made up of 13 amino acids. Trimming removed 7 bases from V and 0 bases from J, with 4 bases in between.

This clonotype was found a few times. This sequence joins TRBV20-1 and TRBJ1-1; 7 positions agree with TRBD1. Trimming cost V 6 bases and J 5 bases; bases outside gene matches: 12. Germline-derived CDR1 and CDR2 are DFQATT and SNEGSKA (reference sequence). The CDR3 is 14 residues long. CDR3 region: CSATPLTGYTEAFF. CDR3 in DNA: TGCAGTGCCACTCCTCTGACAGGGTATACTGAAGCTTTCTTT.

V is TRBV20-1 and J is TRBJ2-1; 7 positions agree with TRBD1. Germline CDR1 DFQATT, CDR2 SNEGSKA (reference sequence). The CDR3 totals 15 residues. The ends lost 6 bases at V and 2 bases at J; junction bases unmatched: 10. The CDR3 region is CSAQTGPRAYNEQFF. The DNA for the CDR3 is TGCAGTGCGCAGACAGGGCCAAGAGCCTACAATGAGCAGTTCTTC.

There are many counts of this clonotype. This sequence joins TRBV27 and TRBJ2-5; 10 bases agree with TRBD2. The CDR3 runs 14 residues. The germline V gene has CDR1 MNHEY and CDR2 SMNVEV (reference sequence). Trimming at V came to 6 bases and at J to 5 bases, leaving 6 bases not matched to a gene. CDR3 sequence reads: CASRLAGAGETQYF. CDR3 DNA sequence: TGTGCCAGCAGGCTAGCGGGGGCGGGGGAGACCCAGTACTTC.

This clonotype was found a few times. The chain links TRBV19 to TRBJ1-5; D possibly corresponds to TRBD1 (6 bases). Germline V gene lookup returns CDR1 LNHDA and CDR2 SQIVND (reference sequence). V was pared by 5 bases and J by 5 bases, with 13 bases between. The CDR3 covers 14 residues. The CDR3 loop reads CASSSGQPYQPQHF. The CDR3 DNA reads as TGTGCCAGTAGTTCTGGACAGCCTTATCAGCCCCAGCATTTT. The full variable domain, its missing parts supplied by reference TRBV19 and TRBJ1-5, is DGGITQSPKYLFRKEGQNVTLSCEQNLNHDAMYWYRQDPGQGLRLIYYSQIVNDFQKGDIAEGYSVSREKKESFPLTVTSAQKNPTAFYLCASSSGQPYQPQHFGDGTRLSIL.

In its sample, this clonotype was seen many times. The rearrangement joins TRBV9 to TRBJ2-7, with D unclear. V was clipped by 4 bases and J by 4 bases, with 18 bases between them. The CDR3 loop spans 15 amino acids. The germline V gene has CDR1 SGDLS and CDR2 YYNGEE. The CDR3 is CASSPAVGPRYEQYF. The CDR3 DNA reads TGTGCCAGCAGCCCCGCCGTTGGGCCGCGATACGAGCAGTACTTC. The complete variable domain, with remaining parts taken from reference TRBV9 and TRBJ2-7, reads DSGVTQTPKHLITATGQRVTLRCSPRSGDLSVYWYQQSLDQGLQFLIQYYNGEERAKGNILERFSAQQFPDLHSELNLSSLELGDSALYFCASSPAVGPRYEQYFGPGTRLTVT.

The sample holds one count of this clonotype. This rearrangement joins TRBV7-7 to TRBJ2-2; tentatively, D is TRBD1 (6 bases). The germline V gene encodes CDR1 SSHAT and CDR2 FNYEAQ (reference sequence). The CDR3 is made up of 14 amino acids. The V gene lost 5 bases and the J gene lost 6 bases, with 13 bases spanning the gap. The CDR3 region has the DNA TGTGCCAGCAGCCGTAGCAGGGGTTCCGGGGAGCTGTTTTTT. This encodes CASSRSRGSGELFF.

In its sample, this clonotype was seen many times. J is TRBJ2-3 and V is TRBV28; D is undetermined. The CDR3 runs 14 residues. V lost 7 bases, J lost 2 bases, and 13 bases lay in between. The germline V gene has CDR1 MDHEN and CDR2 SYDVKM. The CDR3 DNA follows: TGTGCCAGCACAAGAGGTCGTTCCACAGATACGCAGTATTTT. It is translated as CASTRGRSTDTQYF.